This T cell receptor (beta chain) was recorded in a study of T cells in Graves' hyperthyroidism and ophthalmopathy. The CDR3 consists of 14 residues. Germline V gives CDR1 ENHRY, CDR2 SYGVKD. With V trimmed by 10 bases and J by 1 base, 8 bases remained unmatched. This clonotype was recorded at least ten times. Amplification yielded TCR beta CDR3 regions, with RNA transcripts as the source. First-round RT-PCR with HTBI primers amplified the TCR CDR3 region. TCRdb re-derived calls from the multiplex PCR reads in MiXCR, one entry per CDR3 protein. The sample comprises around 290,000 distinct CDR3 sequences, about a sixth of which are singletons, and just over 55% rests with the top ten.

This chain uses TRBV10-3 with TRBJ2-7; 9 nucleotides match TRBD2. What was sequenced was blood. This TCR was recovered from a woman in her sixties with Graves' ophthalmopathy. The CDR3 sequence: CATGRLAESYEQYF. CDR3 bases: TGTGCCACCGGACGACTAGCGGAGTCCTACGAGCAGTACTTC.